The 8 T cell receptor beta chains given below trace back to one sample, sequenced in a study of cytomegalovirus exposure and HLA in healthy donors. The PCR used 60 Vbeta and 13 Jbeta primers. Method: immunoSEQ multiplex PCR; TCRdb's copy keeps in-frame clones and lacks some. The sample has 100,000 to 150,000 clones; about 82% are singletons. Source material: PBMCs. These receptors all come from a man between 50 and 59 years old in good health and CMV-seronegative.

V is TRBV5-1 and J is TRBJ2-7, with D perhaps TRBD2 (6 bases). Looked up from germline, CDR1 is SGHRS and CDR2 is YFSETQ. The CDR3 totals 15 residues. V was pared by 4 bases and J by 4 bases, with 18 bases between. CDR3 region: CASSADRGSAYEQYV. CDR3 nucleotide sequence: TGCGCCAGCAGCGCGGACCGGGGGAGTGCGTACGAGCAGTACGTC.

This chain uses TRBV11-2 with TRBJ2-5; 8 bases match TRBD2. The V gene's germline CDR1 is SGHAT and CDR2 FQNNGV. V dropped 3 bases and J dropped 5; count of bases not matched to a gene: 2. This CDR3 is 13 amino acids long. CDR3 bases: TGTGCCAGCAGCTTGGGACTAGGGGAGACCCAGTACTTC. It translates to CASSLGLGETQYF.

The table lists this clone with a few counts. This chain joins TRBV4-3 and TRBJ1-4; D remains unclear. The CDR3 sequence is 16 residues long. CDR1 is LGHNA, CDR2 YSLEER, per germline. Trimming removed 6 bases from V and 0 bases from J, with 14 bases in between. CDR3 loop: CASSRNPGATNEKLFF. CDR3 nucleotide sequence: TGCGCCAGCAGTCGGAACCCAGGCGCAACTAATGAAAAACTGTTTTTT.

This chain's CDR3 is CASSQDRDYEQYF. The CDR3 nucleotides are TGCGCCAGCAGCCAGGACAGGGACTACGAGCAGTACTTC. The chain carries TRBV4-3 and TRBJ2-7, with 8 bases identical to TRBD1. In germline, CDR1 is LGHNA, CDR2 YSLEER. Trimming removed 3 bases from V and 3 bases from J; junction bases left unmatched: 1. The CDR3 extends over 13 amino acids.

This clone has just one count. This chain links TRBV6-5 with TRBJ2-3, with unresolved D. CDR3 size: 14 residues. The germline V and J ends were trimmed by 6 bases and 2 bases, with 12 bases remaining between them. CDR1 and CDR2 (germline): MNHEY, SVGAGI. CDR3 protein: CASRDIAVTDTQYF. CDR3 DNA: TGTGCCAGCAGAGATATAGCCGTCACAGATACGCAGTATTTT.

This clone was recorded once. The gene calls are TRBV28 and TRBJ1-3; D gene uncertain. The CDR3 runs 13 residues. From germline, CDR1 is MDHEN and CDR2 SYDVKM. V was pared by 2 bases and J by 1 base, with 3 bases between. Here the CDR3 DNA reads TGTGCCAGCAGTTTACAGTCTGGAAACACCATATATTTT. Its protein is CASSLQSGNTIYF.

V and J are TRBV29-1 and TRBJ2-2; no clear D gene. V lost 1 base to trimming and J lost 6 bases, with 9 bases between them. Germline V gene sequence: CDR1 SQVTM, CDR2 ANQGSEA. The CDR3 has 13 residues. This chain's CDR3 is CSVEVSSAGELFF. In DNA, the CDR3 is TGCAGCGTTGAAGTGTCTTCTGCCGGGGAGCTGTTTTTT.

This rearrangement joins TRBV7-9 to TRBJ2-3; the match to TRBD2 covers 9 bases. The V gene end was trimmed by 9 bases and the J gene end by 2 bases; junction bases not matched to a gene: 9. The germline gives CDR1 SEHNR, CDR2 FQNEAQ (reference sequence). The CDR3 loop spans 15 amino acids. The CDR3 here is CASQLLAGNTDTQYF. DNA of the CDR3: TGTGCCAGTCAACTCCTAGCGGGAAACACAGATACGCAGTATTTT.